The 7 T cell receptor beta chains below were found in one sample sequenced in a study of lung T cells in sarcoidosis with Löfgren's syndrome. MiXCR was run by TCRdb on the reads, yielding one entry per CDR3 protein. Counted here are about 19,000 distinct CDR3 sequences, around 20% occurring once; the ten biggest clones make up about 0.71%. The source material was CD4+ T cells from bronchoalveolar lavage. These receptor sequences come from a human donor with sarcoidosis (Löfgren's syndrome or another form), or a control subject (not recorded which).

Relative to its sample, this clonotype is medium-sized. The chain links TRBV6-1 to TRBJ2-1, with TRBD2 matching 7 bases. Germline V lookup: CDR1 MNHNS, CDR2 SASEGT. This CDR3 has 15 residues. With V trimmed by 5 bases and J by 7 bases, 11 bases remained unmatched. CDR3 nucleotides: TGTGCCAGCAGTTATGAGCGAGGGAGGGTTAATGAGCAGTTCTTC. It yields the protein CASSYERGRVNEQFF.

With regard to this clonotype: The conserved phenylalanine or tryptophan normally closing the CDR3 is absent here, so this likely arose from a read error. The chain has TRBV29-1 and TRBJ1-1, with a weak D call TRBD1 (5 bases). This CDR3 comprises 12 residues. Germline V CDR1 and CDR2: SQVTM, ANQGSEA. Trimming took 6 bases from V and 4 from J, leaving 12 bases between them. CDR3 residues: CSVGADITEAFL. The CDR3 DNA follows: TGCAGCGTAGGGGCAGATATCACTGAAGCTTTCCTT.

This clonotype was seen a few times. A much bigger clone sits one base away, suggesting this may be a read error. This chain links TRBV6-8 with TRBJ2-5; D not resolved. V was cut by 2 bases and J by 0 bases, with 16 bases left in between. Germline loops: CDR1 MNHGY, CDR2 SAAAGT. This CDR3 spans 17 amino acids. The CDR3 sequence is CASSYPWATRNQETQYF. CDR3 DNA: TGTGCCAGCAGTTACCCCTGGGCTACCCGGAACCAAGAGACCCAGTACTTC.

This clonotype was seen repeatedly, ten times or more. V usage is TRBV19 and J usage is TRBJ2-1, with 7 bases lining up with TRBD1. There are 15 residues in the CDR3. The V and J ends lost 6 bases and 9 bases, in that order; junction bases with no gene match: 14. Germline CDR1 is LNHDA and CDR2 is SQIVND (reference sequence). The CDR3 coding sequence is TGTGCCAGTAGCCTCGGGACACAGGGGTTCGGTGAGCAGTTCTTC. As protein: CASSLGTQGFGEQFF.

This clonotype is labeled medium-sized. The CDR3: CASTEQDNEQFF. In DNA form, the CDR3 reads TGTGCCAGCACCGAACAGGACAATGAGCAGTTCTTC. The rearrangement links TRBV6-1 to TRBJ2-1, with D possibly TRBD1 on 5 matching bases. The ends were cut back, 7 bases at V and 5 bases at J, with 9 bases in the middle. Germline V gene lookup returns CDR1 MNHNS and CDR2 SASEGT. CDR3 length: 12 amino acids.

J is TRBJ2-1 and V is TRBV5-5; D remains unclear. This CDR3 is built from 15 residues. V gave up 6 bases and J gave up 4 bases, with 17 bases separating them. Germline CDR1 reads SGHKS; CDR2 reads YYEKEE (reference sequence). The CDR3 region is CASTYDTARYNEQFF. Written as DNA, the CDR3 is TGTGCCAGCACCTACGACACAGCCCGATACAATGAGCAGTTCTTC.

This chain uses TRBV29-1 with TRBJ2-7; D unresolved. There are 13 residues in the CDR3. Deletions cut 6 bases from V and 6 bases from J, with 18 bases between. In germline, CDR1 is SQVTM, CDR2 ANQGSEA. CDR3 nucleotides: TGCAGCGTGTCAAGGGTATTCTTGGGCGAGCAGTACTTC. It is translated as CSVSRVFLGEQYF.